The following is a T cell receptor (beta chain) sequence with its context. This sample is drawn from a study of cytomegalovirus exposure and HLA in healthy donors. The CDR3 runs to 16 residues. V lost 6 bases and J lost 3; bases outside the gene matches: 9. CDR1 and CDR2 (germline): SNHLY, FYNNEI. The PCR contained 60 Vbeta and 13 Jbeta primers. Measured with immunoSEQ multiplex PCR; TCRdb has only the in-frame clones, and not every one. Counted here are some 120,000 clones, almost 70% occurring once; the ten biggest clones make up around 8.2%. The source of this sequence is a man between 25 and 39 years old in good health and CMV-seropositive. The V call is TRBV2, the J call TRBJ2-1; 9 bases fit TRBD2. The sequencing sample was made of PBMCs. In DNA form, the CDR3 reads TGTGCCAGCAGCCCAACTAGAGCGGGGGGCTACAATGAGCAGTTCTTC. It yields the protein CASSPTRAGGYNEQFF.